What follows is one TCR beta chain and its context. Its antigen is undetermined. Preparation of TCR beta libraries was done by quantitative 5'-RACE with molecular barcodes. TCRdb re-analysed the 5' RACE reads in MiXCR, keeping a single row per CDR3 protein. The sample holds hundreds of thousands of distinct CDR3 sequences, over 9.5% seen once. The CDR3 is made up of 13 amino acids. V was trimmed by 6 bases and J by 4 bases, leaving 12 bases between them. This sample was taken from a study of CD8 T cells in ankylosing spondylitis. General observations from the study: From matched ankylosing spondylitis synovial fluid, disease-linked clones were reportedly recovered at significantly enriched levels. Blood from ankylosing spondylitis patients appeared to carry a characteristic roughly eight-variant TCR beta motif. There were earlier reports of some motif variants in reactive arthritis synovial fluid and blood. CD8+ disease-linked clones were present at relatively low frequencies in blood.

This TCR came from a male donor with ankylosing spondylitis. Source material: blood, either unsorted or a sorted T cell fraction (not recorded which). The chain couples TRBV12-3 or TRBV12-4 to TRBJ1-1; D gene uncertain. The CDR3 DNA reads TGTGCCAGCAGCCCCGAGGTGCTCACTGAAGCTTTCTTT. It yields the protein CASSPEVLTEAFF.